The 20 T cell receptor beta chains below were found in one sample sequenced in a study of vaccination and CD4 T cells after COVID-19. Each CDR3 protein is one row after TCRdb ran MiXCR on the PCR reads. Of approximately 40,000 distinct CDR3 sequences in the sample, about 34% were seen once. Time point noted: late sampling 161 to 241 days after vaccination in a few convalescent patients. Sequencing was performed on CD4+ T cells from blood, taken about 7 months after SARS-CoV-2 vaccination. The receptors were sampled from a human donor who had recovered from COVID-19.

The rearrangement links TRBV14 to TRBJ1-1; 7 bases line up with TRBD1. Trimming removed 4 bases from V and 3 bases from J; junction bases left unmatched: 8. This CDR3 is built from 15 residues. Germline V CDR1 and CDR2: SGHDN, FVKESK. The CDR3 nucleotides read TGTGCCAGCAGCCTTCGTGACAGGGATTACACTGAAGCTTTCTTT. Protein product: CASSLRDRDYTEAFF.

This rearrangement joins TRBV7-2 to TRBJ1-6, with D unresolved. This CDR3 is 14 amino acids long. V lost 8 bases, J lost 8 bases, and 16 bases lay in between. Germline CDR1 SGHTA, CDR2 FQGNSA. CDR3 nucleotide sequence: TGTGCCAGCGCCGCTCGGGGTCAGTATTCACCCCTCCACTTT. This encodes CASAARGQYSPLHF.

The chain uses TRBV6-1 and TRBJ2-7; TRBD1 matches 9 bases. The J segment lost 3 bases and the V segment lost 7 bases, leaving 4 bases of the junction unmatched. The length of the CDR3 is 13 residues. Per the germline V gene, CDR1 is MNHNS and CDR2 is SASEGT. The CDR3 protein is CASMDRGLYEQYF. The CDR3 DNA sequence: TGTGCCAGCATGGACAGGGGTCTCTACGAGCAGTACTTC.

This rearrangement joins TRBV7-2 to TRBJ2-7, with TRBD2 as a possible D gene (6 bases). The length of the CDR3 is 17 residues. The germline gives CDR1 SGHTA, CDR2 FQGNSA. V lost 3 bases to trimming and J lost 2 bases, with 20 bases between them. CDR3 residues: CASSFGVGGPTPYEQYF. CDR3 DNA sequence: TGTGCCAGCAGCTTTGGGGTTGGAGGGCCCACTCCCTACGAGCAGTACTTC.

The gene calls are TRBV28 and TRBJ2-3; D is possibly TRBD1 (5 bases). Between the trimmed V and J ends, which lost 3 bases and 6 bases, there was a span of 16 bases. This CDR3 has 15 amino acids. Germline CDR1 MDHEN, CDR2 SYDVKM. The CDR3 sequence is CASSLGQGNSDTQYF. CDR3 coding DNA: TGTGCCAGCAGTTTGGGTCAGGGAAATTCGGATACGCAGTATTTT.

This clonotype was detected only once. The J gene is TRBJ2-1, the V gene TRBV7-9; no clear D gene. Germline assignment: CDR1 SEHNR and CDR2 FQNEAQ (reference sequence). The length of the CDR3 is 14 residues. Trimming shortened V by 1 base and J by 8 bases, and 12 bases separated the two germline ends. CDR3 in amino acids: CASSLEVRFYEQFF. CDR3 nucleotides: TGTGCCAGCAGCTTAGAAGTCCGGTTCTATGAGCAGTTCTTC. Filled out from reference TRBV7-9 and TRBJ2-1, the complete variable domain reads DTGVSQNPRHKITKRGQNVTFRCDPISEHNRLYWYRQTLGQGPEFLTYFQNEAQLEKSRLLSDRFSAERPKGSFSTLEIQRTEQGDSAMYLCASSLEVRFYEQFFGPGTRLTVL.

This sequence joins TRBV27 and TRBJ2-7, with 11 bases fitting TRBD1. CDR1 and CDR2 from the germline V gene are MNHEY and SMNVEV (reference sequence). This CDR3 has 14 amino acids. The ends lost 6 bases at V and 4 bases at J; junction bases unmatched: 5. CDR3 DNA: TGTGCCAGCAGCATCGGGACAGGGGGTTACGAGCAGTACTTC. Translating it yields CASSIGTGGYEQYF.

The sample holds a few counts of this clonotype. The chain links TRBV7-8 to TRBJ1-5, with D possibly being TRBD1 (6 bases). The CDR3 extends over 15 amino acids. V dropped 5 bases and J dropped 4 bases, with 15 bases sitting between them. Per the germline V gene, CDR1 is SGHVS and CDR2 is FQNEAQ. As DNA, the CDR3 is TGTGCCAGCAGCCAGACGGCAGGGGCTAATCAGCCCCAGCATTTT. Translated: CASSQTAGANQPQHF.

This chain links TRBV12-3 or TRBV12-4 with TRBJ2-7; D remains ambiguous. The CDR3 spans 13 residues. Trimming took off 3 bases at V and 6 bases at J, with 12 bases between the two ends. The CDR3 region has the DNA TGTGCCAGCAGTTTTGGGTCAGCGCGCGAGCAGTACTTC. This codes for CASSFGSAREQYF.

The chain is built from TRBV20-1 and TRBJ2-1; 9 bases line up with TRBD2. The trim removed 6 bases at V and 6 bases at J, leaving 12 bases unmatched. This CDR3 comprises 15 residues. Germline CDR1 DFQATT, CDR2 SNEGSKA (reference sequence). CDR3 region: CSAALIAGEVNEQFF. CDR3 nucleotides: TGCAGTGCCGCTTTGATAGCGGGAGAGGTCAATGAGCAGTTCTTC.

This clonotype was picked up a small number of times. This sequence joins TRBV29-1 and TRBJ1-2; D is possibly TRBD1 (6 bases). The CDR3 has 12 amino acids. The V end was cut by 4 bases, the J end by 2 bases, with 8 bases between. Germline V gene data show CDR1 as SQVTM and CDR2 as ANQGSEA. CDR3 sequence reads: CSVVTGNYGYTF. DNA of the CDR3: TGCAGCGTTGTTACAGGGAACTATGGCTACACCTTC.

Regarding this clonotype: This may be a read error, as it is one base from a much larger clone. The chain employs TRBV20-1 and TRBJ2-5; D might be TRBD1 or TRBD2, each matching 6 bases. V lost 3 bases, J lost 5 bases, and 22 bases lay in between. The CDR3 has 16 amino acids. Germline lookup yields CDR1 DFQATT and CDR2 SNEGSKA (reference sequence). The CDR3 here is CSARGGFPGLSETQYF. Written as DNA, the CDR3 is TGCAGTGCTAGGGGGGGCTTCCCTGGTCTGTCGGAGACCCAGTACTTC.

The genes are TRBV7-9 and TRBJ2-7, with D maybe TRBD2 (5 bases). V lost 2 bases to trimming and J lost 3 bases, with 14 bases between them. Germline V gene sequence: CDR1 SEHNR, CDR2 FQNEAQ (reference sequence). The CDR3 is 15 amino acids. The CDR3 bases are TGTGCCAGCAGCTTACGCGCTAGCATCATCTACGAGCAGTACTTC. Translating gives CASSLRASIIYEQYF. The full variable domain, rest sourced from reference TRBV7-9 and TRBJ2-7, is DTGVSQNPRHKITKRGQNVTFRCDPISEHNRLYWYRQTLGQGPEFLTYFQNEAQLEKSRLLSDRFSAERPKGSFSTLEIQRTEQGDSAMYLCASSLRASIIYEQYFGPGTRLTVT.

V usage is TRBV2 and J usage is TRBJ1-1; TRBD1 might be the D (5 bases). Germline V gene lookup returns CDR1 SNHLY and CDR2 FYNNEI. V gave up 4 bases and J gave up 5 bases, with 14 bases separating them. The CDR3 has 14 residues. The CDR3 region has the DNA TGTGCCAGCAGTGTTCAGGGTCCTCGGACTGAAGCTTTCTTT. Residues: CASSVQGPRTEAFF.

Here the CDR3 reads CSASSGLGYNEQFF. The CDR3 DNA follows: TGCAGTGCTAGTTCAGGACTGGGTTACAATGAGCAGTTCTTC. This chain joins TRBV20-1 and TRBJ2-1, with D possibly being TRBD2 (5 bases). This CDR3 is built from 14 residues. Per germline, CDR1 DFQATT and CDR2 SNEGSKA (reference sequence). Trimming pared 3 bases from V and 4 bases from J, leaving 13 bases between.

This clonotype was found a few times. The rearrangement links TRBV28 to TRBJ1-2; no definite D call. The CDR3 loop spans 13 amino acids. The germline V and J ends were trimmed by 3 bases and 5 bases, with 10 bases remaining between them. The germline V gene has CDR1 MDHEN and CDR2 SYDVKM. The DNA of the CDR3 is TGTGCCAGCAGTTTTGGGGAGAGATATGGCTACACCTTC. Residues: CASSFGERYGYTF.

V and J are TRBV6-4 and TRBJ2-6; D not certain. The V gene lost 0 bases and the J gene lost 0 bases, with 3 bases spanning the gap. Germline V gene lookup returns CDR1 MRHNA and CDR2 SNTAGT. The CDR3 has 15 residues. The CDR3 protein is CASSDSSSGANVLTF. The CDR3 region has the DNA TGTGCCAGCAGTGACTCCAGCTCTGGGGCCAACGTCCTGACTTTC.

This clonotype has only a few counts. The chain employs TRBV7-8 and TRBJ2-7; D gene uncertain. The germline V and J ends were trimmed by 0 bases and 4 bases, with 7 bases remaining between them. The CDR3 extends over 13 amino acids. CDR1 is SGHVS and CDR2 is FQNEAQ in the germline V gene. CDR3 sequence reads: CASSLASFYEQYF. CDR3 sequence (DNA): TGTGCCAGCAGCTTAGCCAGCTTTTACGAGCAGTACTTC.

This clonotype was detected only a few times. The J gene is TRBJ2-3, the V gene TRBV15, with D perhaps TRBD1 (6 bases). CDR1 and CDR2 from the germline V gene are LNHNV and YYDKDF (reference sequence). V was cut by 10 bases and J by 0 bases, with 17 bases left in between. The CDR3 contains 15 residues. For the CDR3, the DNA is TGTGCCATCAACAACAGGGTTACTAGCACAGATACGCAGTATTTT. Translating it yields CAINNRVTSTDTQYF.

The chain combines TRBV28 with TRBJ1-2, with D possibly matching TRBD1 (5 bases). This CDR3 has 15 residues. Germline V gene lookup returns CDR1 MDHEN and CDR2 SYDVKM. Trimming stripped 5 bases from V and 4 bases from J, with 17 bases between. This CDR3 reads CASSLPSGTLYGYTF. CDR3 nucleotide sequence: TGTGCCAGCAGTCTACCCTCCGGGACCCTCTATGGCTACACCTTC.